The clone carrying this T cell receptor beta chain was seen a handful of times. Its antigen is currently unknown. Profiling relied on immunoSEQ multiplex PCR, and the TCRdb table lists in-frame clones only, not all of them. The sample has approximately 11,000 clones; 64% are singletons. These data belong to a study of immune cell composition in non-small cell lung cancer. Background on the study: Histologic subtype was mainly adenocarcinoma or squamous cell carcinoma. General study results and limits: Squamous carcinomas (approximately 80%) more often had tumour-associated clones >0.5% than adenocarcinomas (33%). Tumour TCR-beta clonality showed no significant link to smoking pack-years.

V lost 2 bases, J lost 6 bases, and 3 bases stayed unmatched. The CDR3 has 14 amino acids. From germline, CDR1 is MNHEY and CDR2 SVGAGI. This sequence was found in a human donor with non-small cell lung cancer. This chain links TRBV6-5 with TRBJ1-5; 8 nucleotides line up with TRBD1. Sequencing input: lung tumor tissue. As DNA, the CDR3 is TGTGCCAGCAGTTACGACAGGGGCCGTCAGCCCCAGCATTTT. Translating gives CASSYDRGRQPQHF.